What follows are 10 T cell receptor beta chains derived from one specimen sequenced in a study of identical twins. MiXCR was run by TCRdb on the 5' RACE reads, yielding one entry per CDR3 protein. The table shows some 710,000 distinct CDR3 sequences, with around 6% occurring only once. Sequencing was carried out using naive T cells sorted from blood. All receptors come from a man between 18 and 35 years old in good health.

In nucleotides, the CDR3 is TGTGCCAGCAGTCCCGACATAGCCTACGAGCAGTACTTC. The encoded protein is CASSPDIAYEQYF. The rearrangement links TRBV25-1 to TRBJ2-7; D not certain. The CDR3 extends over 13 amino acids. V was shortened by 5 bases and J by 2 bases, with 10 bases between the two germline ends. CDR1 MGHDK and CDR2 SYGVNS come from the germline V gene.

This clonotype was observed many times. V gene TRBV5-1 combines with J gene TRBJ2-1; 9 nucleotides align to TRBD2. CDR1 and CDR2 (germline): SGHRS, YFSETQ. Trimming at V came to 4 bases and at J to 8 bases, leaving 13 bases not matched to a gene. CDR3 length: 16 amino acids. This chain's CDR3 is CASSPQGSGSEYEQFF. DNA for the CDR3: TGCGCCAGCAGCCCGCAGGGTAGCGGGAGTGAGTATGAGCAGTTCTTC.

This clonotype was detected only a few times. This chain connects TRBV27 to TRBJ2-1; 13 bases align to TRBD2. Trimming took 6 bases from V and 5 from J; bases not matched to a gene: 16. The CDR3 sequence is 19 residues long. Germline values: CDR1 MNHEY, CDR2 SMNVEV (reference sequence). CDR3 loop: CASSGRTSGRSGYNNEQFF. The CDR3 nucleotides read TGTGCCAGCAGCGGGAGGACTAGCGGGAGAAGCGGCTACAACAATGAGCAGTTCTTC.

This clonotype has ten or more counts. The V and J genes are TRBV12-3 or TRBV12-4 and TRBJ2-1; either TRBD1 or TRBD2 may fit D (5 bases each). This CDR3 spans 17 amino acids. V lost 0 bases and J lost 3, with 15 bases in between. The CDR3 DNA follows: TGTGCCAGCAGTTTAGCCCCACTCGGGACCAACTACAATGAGCAGTTCTTC. Translation gives CASSLAPLGTNYNEQFF.

This sequence joins TRBV24-1 and TRBJ2-1; D is undetermined. The germline V gene encodes CDR1 KGHDR and CDR2 SFDVKD. Deletions cut 3 bases from V and 4 bases from J, with 12 bases between. CDR3 length: 15 amino acids. CDR3 bases: TGTGCCACCAGTGATCCCCAGGCTATTTACAATGAGCAGTTCTTC. It codes for CATSDPQAIYNEQFF.

The chain recombines TRBV5-1 with TRBJ2-2; 9 bases are shared with TRBD2. Germline trimming cut 0 bases from V and 3 bases from J; bases unmatched to any gene: 0. The V gene's germline CDR1 is SGHRS and CDR2 YFSETQ. The CDR3 contains 15 residues. In DNA form, the CDR3 reads TGCGCCAGCAGCTTGGGACTAGCGGACACCGGGGAGCTGTTTTTT. This translates into CASSLGLADTGELFF. The whole variable domain, filled in from reference TRBV5-1 and TRBJ2-2, reads KAGVTQTPRYLIKTRGQQVTLSCSPISGHRSVSWYQQTPGQGLQFLFEYFSETQRNKGNFPGRFSGRQFSNSRSEMNVSTLELGDSALYLCASSLGLADTGELFFGEGSRLTVL.

The table lists this clonotype with a few counts. This chain connects TRBV30 to TRBJ1-1, with TRBD1 identical over 7 bases. Germline trimming cut 0 bases from V and 5 bases from J; bases unmatched to any gene: 9. This CDR3 region has 15 residues. Germline CDR1 reads GTSNPN; CDR2 reads SVGIG (reference sequence). The DNA of the CDR3 is TGTGCCTGGAGTGTCCCGGACAGGAGGGGTACTGAAGCTTTCTTT. Its translation: CAWSVPDRRGTEAFF.

This clonotype was picked up many times. The chain uses TRBV4-3 and TRBJ2-1, with 10 bases aligning to TRBD2. Trimming cost V 1 base and J 5 bases; bases outside gene matches: 11. Germline CDR1 is LGHNA and CDR2 is YSLEER. CDR3 size: 18 residues. DNA of the CDR3: TGCGCCAGCAGCCAAGCACCTGTAGGGACTAGCGAAGACAATGAGCAGTTCTTC. This codes for CASSQAPVGTSEDNEQFF.

The rearrangement uses TRBV11-2 and TRBJ2-1; D gene ambiguous. Germline V gene sequence: CDR1 SGHAT, CDR2 FQNNGV. The CDR3 is 18 residues long. Deletions cut 0 bases from V and 2 bases from J, with 17 bases between. CDR3 loop: CASSLDQGSTSAYNEQFF. The CDR3 DNA is TGTGCCAGCAGCTTAGATCAAGGTAGTACCAGCGCCTACAATGAGCAGTTCTTC. Together with reference TRBV11-2 and TRBJ2-1, the CDR3 gives the full variable domain: EAGVAQSPRYKIIEKRQSVAFWCNPISGHATLYWYQQILGQGPKLLIQFQNNGVVDDSQLPKDRFSAERLKGVDSTLKIQPAKLEDSAVYLCASSLDQGSTSAYNEQFFGPGTRLTVL.

This clonotype was counted ten times or more. The chain combines TRBV9 with TRBJ2-3; TRBD1 agrees at 9 bases. CDR1 is SGDLS and CDR2 is YYNGEE in the germline V gene. With 3 bases clipped from V and 0 bases from J, the junction kept 8 bases outside the gene matches. The CDR3 spans 17 residues. CDR3 region: CASSGSQGAISTDTQYF. CDR3 DNA: TGTGCCAGCAGCGGCTCACAGGGGGCGATAAGCACAGATACGCAGTATTTT.